This T cell receptor beta chain was identified during a study of T cell responses to AZD1222 COVID-19 vaccine. Study-level findings and limits: Mapped onto spike, vaccine-associated CD4 TCRs spanned it and were dominant at 160-218 and 743-854.

In regard to this clone: What it recognizes is unknown.

Here immunoSEQ multiplex PCR was the method, and the copy in TCRdb shows in-frame clones only, minus some. The sample lists fewer than 150,000 clones; around 90% were seen once. Per the germline V gene, CDR1 is LGHDT and CDR2 is YNNKEL (reference sequence). The V end was cut by 0 bases, the J end by 2 bases, with 11 bases between. This CDR3 spans 16 amino acids. This clonotype originated in an adult in good health. V gene TRBV3-1 (or the pseudogene TRBV3-2) combines with J gene TRBJ1-5; possible D gene TRBD1, 6 bases. This specimen was peripheral blood, taken on day 0 of AZD1222 vaccination. CDR3: CASSQDGGGGNQPQHF. The CDR3 bases are TGTGCCAGCAGCCAAGACGGGGGCGGTGGCAATCAGCCCCAGCATTTT.